The entry below gives a single T cell receptor (beta chain) sequence along with its context. The limits of the CDR3 on the DNA are not certain, so only TCRdb's listed CDR3 is given. The data belong to a study of blood T cells in healthy people across ages. Germline loops: CDR1 SQVTM, CDR2 ANQGSEA. The CDR3 is 12 residues long, counting both termini. Each sample had at least 6 million PBMCs isolated. Sample-barcoded 5' priming and a J-beta primer mix drove a second PCR of 7 to 11 cycles. TCRdb re-analysed the 5' RACE reads in MiXCR, keeping a single row per CDR3 protein. The sample holds 1.5 million to 1.8 million distinct CDR3 sequences, 35% to 45% seen once.

The specimen sequenced was blood. The sequence was obtained from a woman aged 18-35 years in good health. The V and J genes are TRBV29-1 and TRBJ1-2; TRBD1, the D gene given by the table, was not confirmed from the DNA. This chain's CDR3 is CSAEDEWGSGTF.